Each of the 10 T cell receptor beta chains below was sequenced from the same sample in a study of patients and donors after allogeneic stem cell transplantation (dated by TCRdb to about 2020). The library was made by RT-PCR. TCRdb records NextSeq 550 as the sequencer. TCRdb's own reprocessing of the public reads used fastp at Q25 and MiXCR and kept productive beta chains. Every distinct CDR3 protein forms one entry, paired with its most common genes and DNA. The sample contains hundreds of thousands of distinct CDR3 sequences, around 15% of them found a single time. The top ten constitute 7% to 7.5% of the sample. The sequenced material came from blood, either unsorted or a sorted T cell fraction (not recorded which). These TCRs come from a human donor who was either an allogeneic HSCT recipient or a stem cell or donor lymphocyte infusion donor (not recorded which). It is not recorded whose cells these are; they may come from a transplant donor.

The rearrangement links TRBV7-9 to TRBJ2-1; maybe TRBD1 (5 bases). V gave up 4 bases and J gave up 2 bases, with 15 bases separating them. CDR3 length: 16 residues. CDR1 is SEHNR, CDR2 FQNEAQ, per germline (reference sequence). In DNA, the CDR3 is TGTGCCAGCAGCTCCCCGCTCTGGGGCGCCTACAATGAGCAGTTCTTC. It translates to CASSSPLWGAYNEQFF.

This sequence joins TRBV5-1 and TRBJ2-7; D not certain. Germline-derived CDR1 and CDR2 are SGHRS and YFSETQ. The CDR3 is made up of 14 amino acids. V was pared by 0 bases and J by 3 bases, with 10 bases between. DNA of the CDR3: TGCGCCAGCAGCTTGGCGGGTAGAGTCTACGAGCAGTACTTC. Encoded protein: CASSLAGRVYEQYF.

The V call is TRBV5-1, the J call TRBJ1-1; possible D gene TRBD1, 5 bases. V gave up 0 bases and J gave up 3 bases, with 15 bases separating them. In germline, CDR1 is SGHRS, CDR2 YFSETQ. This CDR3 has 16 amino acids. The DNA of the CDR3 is TGCGCCAGCAGCTTGGTATATCGGGGACGGGACACTGAAGCTTTCTTT. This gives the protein CASSLVYRGRDTEAFF.

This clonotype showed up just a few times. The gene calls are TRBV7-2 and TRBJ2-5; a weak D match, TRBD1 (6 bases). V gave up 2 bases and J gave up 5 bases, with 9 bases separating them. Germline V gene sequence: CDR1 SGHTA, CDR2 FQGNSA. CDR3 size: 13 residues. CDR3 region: CASSLNRVETQYF. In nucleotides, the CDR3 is TGTGCCAGCAGCTTAAACAGGGTGGAGACCCAGTACTTC.

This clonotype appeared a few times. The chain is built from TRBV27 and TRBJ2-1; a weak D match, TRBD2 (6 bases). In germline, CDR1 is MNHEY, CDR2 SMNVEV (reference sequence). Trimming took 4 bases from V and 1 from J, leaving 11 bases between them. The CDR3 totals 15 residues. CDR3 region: CASSSGDPSYNEQFF. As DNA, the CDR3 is TGTGCCAGCAGTTCGGGGGATCCGTCCTACAATGAGCAGTTCTTC.

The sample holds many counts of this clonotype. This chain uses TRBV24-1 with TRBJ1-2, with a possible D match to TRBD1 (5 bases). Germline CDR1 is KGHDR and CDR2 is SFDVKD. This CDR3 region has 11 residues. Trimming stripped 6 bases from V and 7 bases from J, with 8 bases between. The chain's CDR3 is CATSTGGGYTF. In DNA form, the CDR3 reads TGTGCCACCAGTACGGGGGGTGGCTACACCTTC.

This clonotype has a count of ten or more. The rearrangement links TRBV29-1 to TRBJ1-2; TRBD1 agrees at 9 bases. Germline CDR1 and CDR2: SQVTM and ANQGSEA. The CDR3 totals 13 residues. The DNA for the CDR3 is TGCGGGGGACAGGGAGACCCAATATCTGGCTACACCTTC. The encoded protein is CGGQGDPISGYTF.

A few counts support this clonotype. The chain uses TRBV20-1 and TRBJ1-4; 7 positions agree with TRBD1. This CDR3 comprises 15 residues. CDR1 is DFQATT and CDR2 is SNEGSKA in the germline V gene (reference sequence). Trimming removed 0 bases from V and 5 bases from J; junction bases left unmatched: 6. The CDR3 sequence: CSARDGGQINEKLFF. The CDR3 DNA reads TGCAGTGCTAGAGATGGGGGACAGATAAATGAAAAACTGTTTTTT.

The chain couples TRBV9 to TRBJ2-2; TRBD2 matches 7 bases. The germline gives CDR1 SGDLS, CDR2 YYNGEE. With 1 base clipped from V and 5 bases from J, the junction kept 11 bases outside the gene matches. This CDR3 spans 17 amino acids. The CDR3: CASSVTGGGSGTGELFF. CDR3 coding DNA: TGTGCCAGCAGCGTAACAGGAGGCGGGAGCGGAACCGGGGAGCTGTTTTTT.

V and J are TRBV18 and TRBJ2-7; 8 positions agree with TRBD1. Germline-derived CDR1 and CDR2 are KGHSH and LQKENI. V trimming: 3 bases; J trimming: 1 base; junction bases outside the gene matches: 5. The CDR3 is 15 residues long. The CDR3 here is CASSPETGGSYEQYF. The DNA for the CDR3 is TGTGCCAGCTCACCGGAAACAGGGGGTTCCTACGAGCAGTACTTC.